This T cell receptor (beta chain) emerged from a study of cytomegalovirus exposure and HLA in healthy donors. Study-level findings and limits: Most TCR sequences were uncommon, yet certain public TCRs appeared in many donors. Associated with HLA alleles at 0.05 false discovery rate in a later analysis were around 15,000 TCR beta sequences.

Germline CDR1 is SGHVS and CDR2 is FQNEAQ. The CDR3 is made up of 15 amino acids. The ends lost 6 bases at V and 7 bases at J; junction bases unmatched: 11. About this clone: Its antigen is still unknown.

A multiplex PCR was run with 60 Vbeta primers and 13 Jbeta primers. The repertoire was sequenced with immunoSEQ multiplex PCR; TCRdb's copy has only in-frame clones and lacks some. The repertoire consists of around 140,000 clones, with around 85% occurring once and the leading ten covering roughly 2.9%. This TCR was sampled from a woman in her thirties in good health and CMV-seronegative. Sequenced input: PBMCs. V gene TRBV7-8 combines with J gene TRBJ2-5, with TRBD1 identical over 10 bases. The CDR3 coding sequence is TGTGCCAGCAGGCCGGGGACAGGGGCGTTAGTGACCCAGTACTTC. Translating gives CASRPGTGALVTQYF.